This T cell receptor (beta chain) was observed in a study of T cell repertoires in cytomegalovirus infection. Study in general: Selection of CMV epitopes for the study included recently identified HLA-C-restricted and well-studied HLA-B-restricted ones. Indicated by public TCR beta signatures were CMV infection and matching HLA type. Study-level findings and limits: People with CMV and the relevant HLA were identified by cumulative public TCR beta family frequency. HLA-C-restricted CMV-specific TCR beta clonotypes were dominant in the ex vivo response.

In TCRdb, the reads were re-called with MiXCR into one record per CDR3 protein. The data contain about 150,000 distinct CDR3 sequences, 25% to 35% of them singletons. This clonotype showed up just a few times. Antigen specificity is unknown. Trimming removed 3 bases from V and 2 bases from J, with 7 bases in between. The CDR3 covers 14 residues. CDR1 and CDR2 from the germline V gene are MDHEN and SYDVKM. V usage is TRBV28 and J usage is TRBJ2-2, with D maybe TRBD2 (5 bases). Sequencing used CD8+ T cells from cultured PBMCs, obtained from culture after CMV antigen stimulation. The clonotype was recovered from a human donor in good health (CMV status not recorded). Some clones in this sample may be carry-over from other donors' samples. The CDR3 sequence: CASSFRGNTGELFF. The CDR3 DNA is TGTGCCAGCAGTTTTCGGGGAAACACCGGGGAGCTGTTTTTT.